Listed below are T cell receptor beta chains from one sample, sequenced in a study of blood T cell repertoires in COVID-19. Libraries were prepared by immunoSEQ multiplex PCR; TCRdb keeps only in-frame clonotypes and omits some of them. Counted here are almost 200,000 clones, around 75% occurring once; the ten biggest clones make up about 6.5%. Sequences were obtained from peripheral blood. Receptors were obtained from a middle-aged woman with COVID-19, enrolled during active disease. The CDR3 runs from the conserved cysteine through the conserved F or W. The D gene is left open where the match is weak. Clone size is not always given. Where it is, it says once, few, many or a class for expanded clones.

J gene,D gene,CDR3 length,V gene,clone size,CDR3 DNA,CDR3 protein
TRBJ1-6,TRBD1,14,TRBV2,NA,TGTGCCAGCAGGTGGGACAGGGGGGATTCACCCCTCCACTTT,CASRWDRGDSPLHF
TRBJ2-3,TRBD2,21,TRBV20-1,once,TGCAGTGCTAGTGCGGTCCCCACAGGACTAGCGGGAGGTGCGAGCACAGATACGCAGTATTTT,CSASAVPTGLAGGASTDTQYF
TRBJ1-3,NA,18,TRBV9,NA,TGTGCCAGCAGCGTCGGGCTCCGGGGGGGTCGGTCTGGAAACACCATATATTTT,CASSVGLRGGRSGNTIYF
TRBJ1-5,TRBD1,15,TRBV6-5,NA,TGTGCCAGCAGCACCGGGACAGTGGACAATCAGCCCCAGCATTTT,CASSTGTVDNQPQHF
TRBJ1-3,NA,15,TRBV6-5,NA,TGTGCCAGCAGTTACGACAAACTTGCTGGAAACACCATATATTTT,CASSYDKLAGNTIYF
TRBJ1-2,NA,12,TRBV6-2/TRBV6-3,NA,TGTGCCAGCAGTTTCCAGGGTTGGGGCTACACCTTC,CASSFQGWGYTF
TRBJ1-3,NA,16,TRBV9,NA,TGTGCCAGCAGCGTAGGGCTTACAGACATTGGAAACACCATATATTTT,CASSVGLTDIGNTIYF
TRBJ2-3,NA,15,TRBV5-1,few,TGCGCCAGCAGCTTGGGGCGGGGGCTCGCAGATACGCAGTATTTT,CASSLGRGLADTQYF
TRBJ1-1,NA,13,TRBV7-9,NA,TGTGCCAGCAGCTCACATCAGGGGTCTGAAGCTTTCTTT,CASSSHQGSEAFF
TRBJ2-6,TRBD1,16,TRBV15,NA,TGTGCCACCAGCCGGACAGGGGGAGCTGGGGCCAACGTCCTGACTTTC,CATSRTGGAGANVLTF
TRBJ2-7,TRBD1,14,TRBV19,NA,TGTGCCAGTAGTCCCTGGGACAGGGGTCGCGAGCAGTACTTC,CASSPWDRGREQYF
TRBJ1-3,TRBD1,23,TRBV24-1,NA,TGTGCCACCAGTGATCCGGGACAGGAACAACCCTCCCTAAATCCCCTCTCTGGAAACACCATATATTTT,CATSDPGQEQPSLNPLSGNTIYF
TRBJ2-3,TRBD2,14,TRBV12-5,NA,TGTGCTAGTGGAGCGGGGGCCAACACAGATACGCAGTATTTT,CASGAGANTDTQYF
TRBJ1-1,TRBD1,15,TRBV15,NA,TGTGCCACCAGCAGGGTACAGGGGGGGAACACTGAAGCTTTCTTT,CATSRVQGGNTEAFF
TRBJ2-7,TRBD1,16,TRBV5-3,many,TGTGCCAGCGACAGGGGGCATGATGTAGTCTACTACGAGCAGTACTTC,CASDRGHDVVYYEQYF
TRBJ2-3,TRBD2,16,TRBV6-1,NA,TGTGCCAGCAGTGAAGCTCTGGGGGCGATAGCGGGGGCGCAGTATTTT,CASSEALGAIAGAQYF
TRBJ2-7,TRBD1,15,TRBV4-1,once,TGCGCCAGCAGCCAAGAGGGACAGAGTCGGGTCGGGCAGTACTTC,CASSQEGQSRVGQYF
TRBJ2-7,TRBD2,17,TRBV4-1,NA,TGCGCCAGCAGCCAAGGACTAGCGGGACGAACTCTCTACGAGCAGTACTTC,CASSQGLAGRTLYEQYF
TRBJ2-7,NA,15,TRBV11-2,NA,TGTGCCAGCAGCTTAAGGTATCCAGCGGAACACGAGCAGTACTTC,CASSLRYPAEHEQYF
TRBJ2-7,NA,13,TRBV5-6,many,TGTGCCAGCAGCTTATACAGTTTTGGCGAGCAGTACTTC,CASSLYSFGEQYF
TRBJ1-2,NA,13,TRBV1,NA,TGCACCAGCAGCCCCGGGACAGGGGTCGGCTACACCTTC,CTSSPGTGVGYTF
TRBJ1-3,NA,15,TRBV4-3,NA,TGCGCCAGCAGCCAAGGGGCGCTCCCTGGAAACACCATATATTTT,CASSQGALPGNTIYF
TRBJ2-2,TRBD1,15,TRBV5-1,NA,TGCGCCAGCAGCGCGACAGGGGCGAACACCGGGGAGCTGTTTTTT,CASSATGANTGELFF
TRBJ2-1,TRBD2,15,TRBV5-5,NA,TGTGCCAGCAGCCCTATAGCGGGAGTGGACAATGAGCAGTTCTTC,CASSPIAGVDNEQFF
TRBJ2-1,TRBD2,15,TRBV6-4,NA,TGTGCCAGCAGTGGACTAGCGGGGGGAACCAATGAGCAGTTCTTC,CASSGLAGGTNEQFF
TRBJ2-7,TRBD2,14,TRBV5-6,NA,TGTGCCAGCAGCTTGGGGCGGGAGCTCTACGAGCAGTACTTC,CASSLGRELYEQYF